The 20 T cell receptor beta chains below all came from one sample that was sequenced in a study of blood T cell repertoires in COVID-19. Assay: immunoSEQ multiplex PCR; the TCRdb copy retains only in-frame clones and omits some. The sample yields 200,000 to 250,000 clones, around 83% seen once. Sample: peripheral blood. The receptors were gathered from a woman aged 45-65 years with acute or convalescent COVID-19.

The V call is TRBV2, the J call TRBJ2-2; possible D gene TRBD2, 7 bases. The CDR3 has 15 amino acids. The V end lost 8 bases, the J end lost 1 base, and 14 bases lay between the germline ends. The germline V gene encodes CDR1 SNHLY and CDR2 FYNNEI. CDR3 region: CASGGGSVNTGELFF. CDR3 coding DNA: TGTGCCAGCGGGGGGGGCTCGGTGAACACCGGGGAGCTGTTTTTT. The whole variable domain, filled in from reference TRBV2 and TRBJ2-2, reads EPEVTQTPSHQVTQMGQEVILRCVPISNHLYFYWYRQILGQKVEFLVSFYNNEISEKSEIFDDQFSVERPDGSNFTLKIRSTKLEDSAMYFCASGGGSVNTGELFFGEGSRLTVL.

This chain links TRBV28 with TRBJ2-5, with TRBD1 as a possible D gene (6 bases). This CDR3 spans 13 amino acids. The germline CDR1 and CDR2 sequences are MDHEN and SYDVKM. V was clipped by 10 bases and J by 5 bases, with 17 bases between them. The CDR3 DNA reads TGTGCCACCTCCCGACAGGCCGTCGAGACCCAGTACTTC. Translation gives CATSRQAVETQYF.

The chain links TRBV14 to TRBJ2-3, with D tentatively TRBD2 (6 bases). Germline V gene sequence: CDR1 SGHDN, CDR2 FVKESK. The CDR3 is 17 residues long. V lost 0 bases and J lost 6, with 19 bases in between. Written as DNA, the CDR3 is TGTGCCAGCAGCCAAGACCGGTCGGGACTCCGTAGGGATACGCAGTATTTT. This codes for CASSQDRSGLRRDTQYF.

In the case of this clone: The junction shows a germline mismatch at one end, possibly a read error. This chain joins TRBV11-2 and TRBJ1-4; D is uncertain. This CDR3 is 11 amino acids long. Germline V CDR1 and CDR2: SGHAT, FQNNGV. The CDR3 spells CASSLGMTKSF. For the CDR3, the DNA is TGTGCCAGCAGCTTAGGGATGACTAAAAGTTTT.

This clone has only a few counts. The rearrangement joins TRBV28 to TRBJ1-5; the D gene is possibly TRBD1 (6 bases). V was pared by 9 bases and J by 0 bases, with 9 bases between. CDR1 MDHEN and CDR2 SYDVKM come from the germline V gene. The CDR3 covers 13 residues. This chain's CDR3 is CASTGYSNQPQHF. Written as DNA, the CDR3 is TGTGCCAGTACAGGGTATAGCAATCAGCCCCAGCATTTT.

The chain recombines TRBV6-6 with TRBJ1-6; TRBD1 aligns across 8 bases. CDR3 length: 16 residues. V lost 6 bases and J lost 2; bases outside the gene matches: 6. CDR1 and CDR2 from the germline V gene are MNHNY and SVGAGI (reference sequence). In DNA, the CDR3 is TGTGCCAGCAGGAGACAGGGGAGAGCCTATAATTCACCCCTCCACTTT. Translation gives CASRRQGRAYNSPLHF.

The V gene is TRBV4-1, the J gene TRBJ1-6, with 7 bases matching TRBD1. Germline-derived CDR1 and CDR2 are MGHRA and YSYEKL. The CDR3 extends over 16 amino acids. The V segment lost 4 bases and the J segment 8 bases; nucleotides outside the gene matches: 11. CDR3: CASSPRQGGLDSPLHF. The CDR3 region has the DNA TGCGCCAGCAGCCCCCGACAGGGCGGACTTGATTCACCCCTCCACTTT.

This clone has a single count. The rearrangement uses TRBV20-1 and TRBJ2-1, with TRBD2 matching over 7 bases. Losses at the gene ends were 3 bases for V and 4 bases for J; bases not matched to a gene: 6. There are 14 residues in the CDR3. Per germline, CDR1 DFQATT and CDR2 SNEGSKA (reference sequence). The CDR3 region is CSASLAGLYNEQFF. In nucleotides, the CDR3 is TGCAGTGCTAGTTTAGCGGGCCTTTACAATGAGCAGTTCTTC.

The rearrangement uses TRBV7-2 and TRBJ1-5; unclear D gene. The CDR3 length is 15 residues. CDR1 is SGHTA, CDR2 FQGNSA, per germline. V lost 0 bases and J lost 3, with 9 bases in between. Here the CDR3 reads CASSLANSLNQPQHF. The DNA of the CDR3 is TGTGCCAGCAGCTTAGCGAACAGCCTCAATCAGCCCCAGCATTTT.

V is TRBV7-2 and J is TRBJ2-7; 7 bases agree with TRBD1. The CDR3 covers 14 residues. Germline values: CDR1 SGHTA, CDR2 FQGNSA. With 4 bases clipped from V and 3 bases from J, the junction kept 6 bases outside the gene matches. The CDR3 nucleotides are TGTGCCAGCAGCTCTCCGGGACAGCACTACGAGCAGTACTTC. Translation gives CASSSPGQHYEQYF.

This clone was observed a single time. V and J are TRBV5-1 and TRBJ2-1; 12 nucleotides align to TRBD2. CDR1 is SGHRS and CDR2 is YFSETQ in the germline V gene. Trimming at V came to 3 bases and at J to 6 bases, leaving 7 bases not matched to a gene. There are 16 residues in the CDR3. The CDR3 loop reads CASSSLALAGGNEQFF. In DNA form, the CDR3 reads TGCGCCAGCAGCTCCTTGGCACTAGCGGGAGGCAATGAGCAGTTCTTC. Complete variable domain (other parts from reference TRBV5-1 and TRBJ2-1): KAGVTQTPRYLIKTRGQQVTLSCSPISGHRSVSWYQQTPGQGLQFLFEYFSETQRNKGNFPGRFSGRQFSNSRSEMNVSTLELGDSALYLCASSSLALAGGNEQFFGPGTRLTVL.

The chain uses TRBV4-2 and TRBJ2-7, with 13 bases that match TRBD2. The CDR3 loop spans 20 amino acids. Germline V CDR1 and CDR2: LGHNA, YNFKEQ. V lost 0 bases to trimming and J lost 1 base; unmatched junction nucleotides: 12. This CDR3 is CASSQDPLLAGGHGSYEQYF. The CDR3 DNA reads as TGTGCCAGCAGCCAAGATCCCTTACTAGCGGGGGGGCACGGGTCCTACGAGCAGTACTTC.

The rearrangement links TRBV2 to TRBJ1-1; 7 bases are a match to TRBD1. The CDR3 extends over 13 amino acids. V shed 6 bases and J 3 bases; nucleotides not matched to a gene: 4. Germline assignment: CDR1 SNHLY and CDR2 FYNNEI. The DNA for the CDR3 is TGTGCCAGCAGCCAGGACAGGTACACTGAAGCTTTCTTT. Its protein is CASSQDRYTEAFF.

The CDR3: CASTQGASYGYTF. DNA of the CDR3: TGTGCCAGCACCCAGGGAGCCTCCTATGGCTACACCTTC. The chain carries TRBV3-1 (or the pseudogene TRBV3-2) and TRBJ1-2; possibly TRBD1 for D (5 bases). V was pared by 7 bases and J by 4 bases, with 13 bases between. Germline V CDR1 and CDR2: LGHDT, YNNKEL (reference sequence). The CDR3 has 13 residues.

A word on this clone: Other nucleotide sequences in the sample specify the same CDR3. The chain links TRBV5-4 to TRBJ2-1; D is undetermined. The CDR3 is 14 residues long. The V gene lost 0 bases and the J gene lost 5 bases, with 9 bases spanning the gap. Germline CDR1 reads SGHNT; CDR2 reads YYREEE (reference sequence). The chain's CDR3 is CASSLDRVDNEQFF. The DNA of the CDR3 is TGTGCCAGCAGCTTGGACAGAGTTGACAATGAGCAGTTCTTC. The full variable domain, its missing parts supplied by reference TRBV5-4 and TRBJ2-1, is ETGVTQSPTHLIKTRGQQVTLRCSSQSGHNTVSWYQQALGQGPQFIFQYYREEENGRGNFPPRFSGLQFPNYSSELNVNALELDDSALYLCASSLDRVDNEQFFGPGTRLTVL.

This clone was observed a single time. The genes are TRBV19 and TRBJ1-4, with D perhaps matching TRBD1 (5 bases). The germline gives CDR1 LNHDA, CDR2 SQIVND (reference sequence). V lost 7 bases and J 8 bases, leaving 20 bases between the germline ends. The CDR3 sequence is 15 residues long. In DNA form, the CDR3 reads TGTGCCAGTATCACAAGCGGGGGGAGCAGCGAAAAACTGTTTTTT. Translating it yields CASITSGGSSEKLFF. The whole variable domain, filled in from reference TRBV19 and TRBJ1-4, reads DGGITQSPKYLFRKEGQNVTLSCEQNLNHDAMYWYRQDPGQGLRLIYYSQIVNDFQKGDIAEGYSVSREKKESFPLTVTSAQKNPTAFYLCASITSGGSSEKLFFGSGTQLSVL.

The V and J genes are TRBV5-6 and TRBJ1-2, with TRBD1 identical over 7 bases. With 2 bases clipped from V and 8 bases from J, the junction kept 6 bases outside the gene matches. This CDR3 is 13 amino acids long. Germline V gene lookup returns CDR1 SGHDT and CDR2 YYEEEE. This CDR3 is CASSFDRVRGYTF. CDR3 coding DNA: TGTGCCAGCAGCTTTGACAGGGTCAGGGGCTACACCTTC.

This clone has just one count. The chain links TRBV27 to TRBJ2-2; TRBD1 might be the D (6 bases). From germline, CDR1 is MNHEY and CDR2 SMNVEV (reference sequence). V lost 3 bases, J lost 2 bases, and 16 bases lay in between. The length of the CDR3 is 17 residues. DNA of the CDR3: TGTGCCAGCAGTTTTGAGGGGACACCAAGCAACACCGGGGAGCTGTTTTTT. Translation: CASSFEGTPSNTGELFF.

This clone was seen just once. This sequence joins TRBV11-2 and TRBJ2-5; 11 nucleotides line up with TRBD2. CDR3 length: 14 residues. The V gene's germline CDR1 is SGHAT and CDR2 FQNNGV. The V gene end was trimmed by 5 bases and the J gene end by 4 bases; junction bases not matched to a gene: 3. CDR3 sequence reads: CASSAGLAGETQYF. CDR3 coding DNA: TGTGCCAGCAGCGCCGGACTAGCGGGAGAGACCCAGTACTTC.

CDR3 sequence: CASSLPAGGQETQYF. The CDR3 region has the DNA TGTGCCAGCAGCTTGCCAGCGGGGGGGCAAGAGACCCAGTACTTC. The genes are TRBV5-4 and TRBJ2-5; TRBD2 matches 10 bases. Germline CDR1 reads SGHNT; CDR2 reads YYREEE (reference sequence). CDR3 size: 15 residues. J gave up 2 bases and V 1 base, and 2 bases lay outside the gene matches.